These 2 T cell receptor beta chains originate from one sample sequenced in a study of T cells after yellow fever vaccination. TCRdb itself ran the 5' RACE reads through MiXCR, one entry per CDR3 protein. The sample carries fewer than 150,000 distinct CDR3 sequences, about 6.8% recorded once. Sample: CD4+ T cells sorted from PBMCs, taken roughly 45 days after the first yellow fever vaccination. The receptors were gathered from a man aged 18 to 29 who received the YFV17D yellow fever vaccine.

This clonotype was detected ten times or more. The chain combines TRBV20-1 with TRBJ1-3, with D perhaps TRBD1 (6 bases). This CDR3 contains 12 residues. Per the germline V gene, CDR1 is DFQATT and CDR2 is SNEGSKA (reference sequence). Trimming stripped 5 bases from V and 4 bases from J, with 9 bases between. CDR3 amino acids: CSAPDRGNTIYF. The CDR3 nucleotides read TGCAGTGCTCCGGACAGAGGAAACACCATATATTTT.

This clonotype was found many times. The J gene is TRBJ2-4, the V gene TRBV18; 8 positions agree with TRBD1. Trimming removed 6 bases from V and 11 bases from J; junction bases left unmatched: 9. Germline CDR1 KGHSH, CDR2 LQKENI. This CDR3 contains 13 residues. The CDR3 coding sequence is TGTGCCAGCTCGCCCGGACAGGGTAACCTTCAGTACTTC. Translating gives CASSPGQGNLQYF.